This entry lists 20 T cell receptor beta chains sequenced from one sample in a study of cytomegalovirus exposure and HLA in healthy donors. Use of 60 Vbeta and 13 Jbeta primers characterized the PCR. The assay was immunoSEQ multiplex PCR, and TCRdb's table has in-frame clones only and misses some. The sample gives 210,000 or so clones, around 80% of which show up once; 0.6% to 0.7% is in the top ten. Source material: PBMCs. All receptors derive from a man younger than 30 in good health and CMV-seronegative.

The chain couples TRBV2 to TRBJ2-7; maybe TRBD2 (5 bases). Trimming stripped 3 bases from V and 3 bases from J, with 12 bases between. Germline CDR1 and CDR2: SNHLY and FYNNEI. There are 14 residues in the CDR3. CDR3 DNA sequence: TGTGCCAGCAGTGAGTCGGGGAACGGCTACGAGCAGTACTTC. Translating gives CASSESGNGYEQYF.

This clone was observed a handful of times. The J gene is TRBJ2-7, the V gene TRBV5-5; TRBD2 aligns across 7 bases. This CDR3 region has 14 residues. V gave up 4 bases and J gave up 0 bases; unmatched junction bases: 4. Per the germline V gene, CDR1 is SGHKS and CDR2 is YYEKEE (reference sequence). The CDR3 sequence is CASSPWGGSYEQYF. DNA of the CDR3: TGTGCCAGCAGCCCCTGGGGGGGCTCCTACGAGCAGTACTTC.

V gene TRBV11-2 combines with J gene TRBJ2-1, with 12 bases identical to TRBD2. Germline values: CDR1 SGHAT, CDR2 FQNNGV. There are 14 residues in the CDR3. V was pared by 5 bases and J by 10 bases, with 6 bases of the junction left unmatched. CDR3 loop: CASSLSSGRGEQFF. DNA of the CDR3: TGTGCCAGCAGCCTATCTAGCGGGAGGGGGGAGCAGTTCTTC. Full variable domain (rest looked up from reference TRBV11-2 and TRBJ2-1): EAGVAQSPRYKIIEKRQSVAFWCNPISGHATLYWYQQILGQGPKLLIQFQNNGVVDDSQLPKDRFSAERLKGVDSTLKIQPAKLEDSAVYLCASSLSSGRGEQFFGPGTRLTVL.

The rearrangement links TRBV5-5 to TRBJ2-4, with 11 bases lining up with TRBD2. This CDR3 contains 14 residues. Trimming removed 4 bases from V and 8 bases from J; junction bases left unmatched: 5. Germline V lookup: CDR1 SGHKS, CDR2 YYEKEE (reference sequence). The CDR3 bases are TGTGCCAGCAGCGAGACTAGCGGGACTTACATTCAGTACTTC. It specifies CASSETSGTYIQYF. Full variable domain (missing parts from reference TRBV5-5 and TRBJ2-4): DAGVTQSPTHLIKTRGQQVTLRCSPISGHKSVSWYQQVLGQGPQFIFQYYEKEERGRGNFPDRFSARQFPNYSSELNVNALLLGDSALYLCASSETSGTYIQYFGAGTRLSVL.

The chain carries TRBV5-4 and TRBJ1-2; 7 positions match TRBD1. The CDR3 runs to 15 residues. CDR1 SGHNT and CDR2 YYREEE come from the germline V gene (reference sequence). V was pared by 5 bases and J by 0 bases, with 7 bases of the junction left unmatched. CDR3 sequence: CASSAGDRANYGYTF. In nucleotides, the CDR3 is TGTGCCAGCAGTGCCGGGGACAGAGCTAACTATGGCTACACCTTC. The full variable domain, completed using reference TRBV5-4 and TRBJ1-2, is ETGVTQSPTHLIKTRGQQVTLRCSSQSGHNTVSWYQQALGQGPQFIFQYYREEENGRGNFPPRFSGLQFPNYSSELNVNALELDDSALYLCASSAGDRANYGYTFGSGTRLTVV.

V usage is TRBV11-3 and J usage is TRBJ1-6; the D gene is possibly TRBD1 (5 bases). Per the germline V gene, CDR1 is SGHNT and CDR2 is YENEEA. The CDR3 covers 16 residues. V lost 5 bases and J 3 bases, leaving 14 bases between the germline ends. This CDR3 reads CASSVILGGYNSPLHF. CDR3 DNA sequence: TGTGCCAGCAGCGTTATATTGGGGGGCTATAATTCACCCCTCCACTTT.

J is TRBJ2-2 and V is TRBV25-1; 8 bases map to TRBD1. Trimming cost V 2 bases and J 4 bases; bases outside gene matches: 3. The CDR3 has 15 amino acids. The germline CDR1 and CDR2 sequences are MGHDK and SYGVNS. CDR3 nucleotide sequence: TGTGCCAGCAGTGAACGGACAGGGCCCACCGGGGAGCTGTTTTTT. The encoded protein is CASSERTGPTGELFF.

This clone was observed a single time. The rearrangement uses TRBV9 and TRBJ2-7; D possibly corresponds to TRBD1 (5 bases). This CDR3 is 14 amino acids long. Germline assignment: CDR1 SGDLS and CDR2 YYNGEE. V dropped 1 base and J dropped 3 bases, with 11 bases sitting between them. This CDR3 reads CASSVSGSYYEQYF. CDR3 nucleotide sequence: TGTGCCAGCAGCGTATCAGGGTCATACTACGAGCAGTACTTC.

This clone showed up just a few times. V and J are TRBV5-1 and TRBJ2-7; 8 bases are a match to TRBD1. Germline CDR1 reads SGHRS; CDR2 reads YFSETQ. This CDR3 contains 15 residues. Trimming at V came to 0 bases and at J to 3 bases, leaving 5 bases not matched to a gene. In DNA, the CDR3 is TGCGCCAGCAGCTTGGAGGCAGGGGGCGTCTACGAGCAGTACTTC. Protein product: CASSLEAGGVYEQYF.

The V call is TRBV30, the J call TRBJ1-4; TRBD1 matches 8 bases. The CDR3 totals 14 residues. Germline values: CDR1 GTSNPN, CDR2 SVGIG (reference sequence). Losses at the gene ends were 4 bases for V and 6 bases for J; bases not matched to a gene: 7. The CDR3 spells CAWNRRTGYEKLFF. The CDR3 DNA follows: TGTGCCTGGAACCGAAGGACAGGGTATGAAAAACTGTTTTTT.

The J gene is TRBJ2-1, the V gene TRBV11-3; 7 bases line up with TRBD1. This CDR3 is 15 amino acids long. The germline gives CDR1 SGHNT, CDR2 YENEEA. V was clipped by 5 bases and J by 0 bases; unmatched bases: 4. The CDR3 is CASSPRDSSYNEQFF. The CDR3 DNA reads TGTGCCAGCAGCCCCCGGGACAGCTCCTACAATGAGCAGTTCTTC.

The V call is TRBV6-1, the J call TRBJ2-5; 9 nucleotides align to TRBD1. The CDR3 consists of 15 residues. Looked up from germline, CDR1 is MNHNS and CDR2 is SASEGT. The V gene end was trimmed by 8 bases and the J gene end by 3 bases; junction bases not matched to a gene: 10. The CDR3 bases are TGTGCCAGCCCGAGGGGGACAGGGACGGAAGAGACCCAGTACTTC. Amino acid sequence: CASPRGTGTEETQYF.

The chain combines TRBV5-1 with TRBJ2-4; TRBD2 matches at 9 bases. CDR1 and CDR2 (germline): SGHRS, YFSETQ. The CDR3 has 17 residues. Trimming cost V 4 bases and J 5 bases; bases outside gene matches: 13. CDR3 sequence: CASSLSSAGGPQNIQYF. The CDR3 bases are TGCGCCAGCAGCCTATCCTCGGCGGGAGGGCCCCAAAACATTCAGTACTTC.

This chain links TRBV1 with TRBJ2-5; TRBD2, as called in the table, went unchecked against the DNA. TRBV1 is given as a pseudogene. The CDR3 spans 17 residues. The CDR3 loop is CTSSQVKAGGSQETQYF. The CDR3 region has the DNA TGCACCAGCAGCCAAGTTAAAGCGGGAGGGTCACAAGAGACCCAGTACTTC.

DNA for the CDR3: TGTGCCACCCAAGGGAGATACGGGGAGAATTCACCCCTCCACTTT. Its translation is CATQGRYGENSPLHF. The rearrangement links TRBV2 to TRBJ1-6; unclear D gene. V lost 10 bases, J lost 7 bases, and 20 bases lay in between. Per the germline V gene, CDR1 is SNHLY and CDR2 is FYNNEI. This CDR3 is 15 amino acids long.

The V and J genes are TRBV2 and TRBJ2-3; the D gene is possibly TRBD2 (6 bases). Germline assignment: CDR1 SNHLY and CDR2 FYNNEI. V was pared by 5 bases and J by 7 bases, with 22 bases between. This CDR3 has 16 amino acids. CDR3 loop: CASSPLVAASTHTQYF. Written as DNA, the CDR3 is TGTGCCAGCAGTCCTCTTGTAGCGGCATCGACACATACGCAGTATTTT.

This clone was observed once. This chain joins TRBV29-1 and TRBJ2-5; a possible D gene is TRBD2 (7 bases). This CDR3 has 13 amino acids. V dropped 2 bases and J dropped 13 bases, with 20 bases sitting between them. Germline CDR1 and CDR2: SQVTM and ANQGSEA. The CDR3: CSVETGSRGARYF. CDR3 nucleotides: TGCAGCGTTGAAACTGGGTCTCGGGGGGCGCGGTACTTC.

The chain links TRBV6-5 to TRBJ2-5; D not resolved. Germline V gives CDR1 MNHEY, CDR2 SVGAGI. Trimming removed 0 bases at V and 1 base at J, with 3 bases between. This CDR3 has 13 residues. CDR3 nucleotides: TGTGCCAGCAGTTACTCCATCCAAGAGACCCAGTACTTC. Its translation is CASSYSIQETQYF.

The DNA of the CDR3 is TGCGCCAGCAGCCTATATCTCCCGGCGGGGAACACTGAAGCTTTCTTT. The encoded protein is CASSLYLPAGNTEAFF. The chain uses TRBV4-1 and TRBJ1-1; D gene unclear. Germline CDR1 is MGHRA and CDR2 is YSYEKL. This CDR3 comprises 16 residues. Trimming removed 4 bases at V and 1 base at J, with 16 bases between.

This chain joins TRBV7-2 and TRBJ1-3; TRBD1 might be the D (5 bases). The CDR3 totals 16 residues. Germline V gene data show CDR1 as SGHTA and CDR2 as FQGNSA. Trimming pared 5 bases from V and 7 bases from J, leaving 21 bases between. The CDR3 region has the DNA TGTGCCAGCAGCGCCCCGTGGGGCTACGGTTCGAACACCATATATTTT. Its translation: CASSAPWGYGSNTIYF.